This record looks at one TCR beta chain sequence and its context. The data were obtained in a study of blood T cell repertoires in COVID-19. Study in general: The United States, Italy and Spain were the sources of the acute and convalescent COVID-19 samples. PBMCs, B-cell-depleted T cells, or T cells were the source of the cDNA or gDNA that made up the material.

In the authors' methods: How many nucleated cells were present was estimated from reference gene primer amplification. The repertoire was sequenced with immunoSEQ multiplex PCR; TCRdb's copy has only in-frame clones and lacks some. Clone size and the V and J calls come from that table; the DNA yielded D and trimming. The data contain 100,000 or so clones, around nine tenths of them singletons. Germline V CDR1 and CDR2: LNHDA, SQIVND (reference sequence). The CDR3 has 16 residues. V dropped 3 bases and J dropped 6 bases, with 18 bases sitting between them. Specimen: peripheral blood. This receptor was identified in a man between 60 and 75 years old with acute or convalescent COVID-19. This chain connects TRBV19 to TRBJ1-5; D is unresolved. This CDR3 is CASSIERRIEVQPQHF. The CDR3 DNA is TGTGCCAGTAGTATTGAGAGGCGGATTGAGGTTCAGCCCCAGCATTTT. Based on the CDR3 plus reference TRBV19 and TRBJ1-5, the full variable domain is DGGITQSPKYLFRKEGQNVTLSCEQNLNHDAMYWYRQDPGQGLRLIYYSQIVNDFQKGDIAEGYSVSREKKESFPLTVTSAQKNPTAFYLCASSIERRIEVQPQHFGDGTRLSIL.